Sequencing of this T cell receptor (beta chain) was carried out in a study of cytomegalovirus exposure and HLA in healthy donors. The V end lost 1 base, the J end lost 4 bases, and 10 bases lay between the germline ends. The length of the CDR3 is 13 residues. Looked up from germline, CDR1 is SQVTM and CDR2 is ANQGSEA. Study-wide results and limits: In a later analysis, TCR beta V- and J-gene trimming showed a link to a missense DCLRE1C variant.

Researchers ran the PCR with 60 Vbeta and 13 Jbeta primers. Assay: immunoSEQ multiplex PCR; the TCRdb copy retains only in-frame clones and omits some. The table lists 270,000 or so clones, more than 80% of them singletons. Comments on this clone: Its antigen is undetermined.

The V and J genes are TRBV29-1 and TRBJ1-1; no clear D gene. The material sequenced was PBMCs. The sequence derives from a man in his forties in good health and CMV-seropositive. CDR3 DNA: TGCAGCGTTGAAGGGGAGGTGGTCACTGAAGCTTTCTTT. It encodes CSVEGEVVTEAFF.